These 17 T cell receptor beta chains were sequenced from one sample in a study of blood T cells in healthy people across ages. PCR was performed a second time for roughly 7 to 12 cycles using a sample-barcoded 5' primer and a J-beta primer mix. TCRdb used MiXCR to reprocess the 5' RACE reads, holding one entry per CDR3 protein. Here the sample spans around 2 million distinct CDR3 sequences, roughly two fifths being singletons. Sample: blood. The receptors derive from a human donor in good health.

This chain links TRBV4-3 with TRBJ1-5, with D uncertain. This CDR3 comprises 17 residues. Between the trimmed V and J ends, which lost 2 bases and 6 bases, there was a span of 20 bases. The germline V gene has CDR1 LGHNA and CDR2 YSLEER. The CDR3, as DNA: TGCGCCAGCAGCCAATCGCCCTATGGCCCTGACGGTCAGCCCCAGCATTTT. Residues: CASSQSPYGPDGQPQHF.

A word on this clonotype: Sequence at one end of the junction differs from germline and may be a read error. The chain has TRBV7-2 and TRBJ1-5, with D perhaps matching TRBD1 (5 bases). The CDR3 totals 16 residues. CDR1 is SGHTA and CDR2 is FQGNSA in the germline V gene. For the CDR3, the DNA is TGTGCCAGCAGCTTAGCGTGGCGGGGGAGCATTCAGCCCCAGCATTTT. Translating gives CASSLAWRGSIQPQHF.

A word on this clonotype: With a much larger clone just one base away, this may be a read error. V and J are TRBV29-1 and TRBJ2-5; D uncertain. The CDR3 length is 11 residues. Germline lookup yields CDR1 SQVTM and CDR2 ANQGSEA. V dropped 4 bases and J dropped 11 bases, with 14 bases sitting between them. CDR3 sequence (DNA): TGCAGCGTTGGGCCAGTCGGTGAGCAGTACTTC. Translation: CSVGPVGEQYF.

DNA for the CDR3: TGCGCCAGCAGCCCCCCCTCAGTGGGGGGTGGCTACACCTTC. This gives the protein CASSPPSVGGGYTF. The rearrangement joins TRBV5-1 to TRBJ1-2; tentatively, D is TRBD1 (5 bases). Germline CDR1 SGHRS, CDR2 YFSETQ. Trimming removed 4 bases from V and 7 bases from J, with 17 bases in between. The CDR3 is 14 amino acids.

The chain couples TRBV4-2 to TRBJ2-1; 8 bases are a match to TRBD2. This CDR3 region has 17 residues. J was trimmed by 7 bases and V by 1 base; bases with no gene match: 12. Germline CDR1 LGHNA, CDR2 YNFKEQ. As DNA, the CDR3 is TGTGCCAGCAGCCAAGTTAGAGCCGGGGGGGCTGAAAATGAGCAGTTCTTC. Its protein product is CASSQVRAGGAENEQFF.

This rearrangement joins TRBV6-5 to TRBJ2-5; TRBD1 is a possible D gene (5 bases). In germline, CDR1 is MNHEY, CDR2 SVGAGI. The CDR3 loop spans 13 amino acids. Trimming removed 6 bases from V and 11 bases from J, with 19 bases in between. This chain's CDR3 is CASRDQGFEEQYF. The CDR3 coding sequence is TGTGCCAGCAGGGATCAGGGCTTCGAGGAGCAGTACTTC.

This clonotype was counted between two and nine times. This sequence joins TRBV25-1 and TRBJ1-1, with no clear D. The V gene's germline CDR1 is MGHDK and CDR2 SYGVNS. The CDR3 is 16 residues long. The V end was cut by 0 bases, the J end by 6 bases, with 17 bases between. The CDR3 DNA sequence: TGTGCCAGCAGTGAATATTGGGTTAGAGGACCGGCTGAAGCTTTCTTT. This sequence encodes CASSEYWVRGPAEAFF.

The chain combines TRBV9 with TRBJ1-3, with D unresolved. V was cut by 4 bases and J by 0 bases, with 23 bases left in between. CDR3 size: 19 residues. Germline V CDR1 and CDR2: SGDLS, YYNGEE. The CDR3 sequence is CASSPRPPDGALSGNTIYF. DNA of the CDR3: TGTGCCAGCAGCCCGCGACCGCCTGACGGAGCACTCTCTGGAAACACCATATATTTT.

This CDR3 is CASEPVGTDTQYF. CDR3 DNA sequence: TGTGCCAGCGAGCCCGTAGGAACAGATACGCAGTATTTT. The genes are TRBV12-3 or TRBV12-4 and TRBJ2-3; no clear D gene. The length of the CDR3 is 13 residues. V gave up 8 bases and J gave up 3 bases, with 12 bases separating them.

The rearrangement joins TRBV4-1 to TRBJ1-1; TRBD1 is a possible D gene (5 bases). Germline CDR1 is MGHRA and CDR2 is YSYEKL. V was clipped by 2 bases and J by 0 bases, with 16 bases between them. This CDR3 comprises 17 residues. CDR3 loop: CASSQTPGGGMNTEAFF. CDR3 bases: TGCGCCAGCAGCCAAACCCCCGGCGGGGGGATGAACACTGAAGCTTTCTTT.

The V gene is TRBV5-6, the J gene TRBJ1-4; the D gene is possibly TRBD1 (6 bases). This CDR3 region has 12 residues. Germline CDR1 and CDR2: SGHDT and YYEEEE. The V and J ends lost 4 bases and 14 bases respectively, with 15 bases between them. CDR3 coding DNA: TGTGCCAGCAGCAATCCGGGACACGGGCTGTTTTTT. Amino acids: CASSNPGHGLFF.

This sequence joins TRBV28 and TRBJ2-6; no clear D. Per the germline V gene, CDR1 is MDHEN and CDR2 is SYDVKM. The CDR3 runs to 11 residues. Trimming shortened V by 4 bases and J by 9 bases, and 4 bases separated the two germline ends. This CDR3 reads CASSYHNVLTF. The CDR3, as DNA: TGTGCCAGCAGTTATCACAACGTCCTGACTTTC.

The V and J genes are TRBV7-3 and TRBJ2-1; a possible D gene is TRBD2 (6 bases). The CDR3 contains 13 residues. Between the trimmed V and J ends, which lost 1 base and 7 bases, there was a span of 8 bases. The V gene's germline CDR1 is SGHTA and CDR2 FQGTGA. Here the CDR3 reads CASSLNAGNEQFF. CDR3 in DNA: TGTGCCAGCAGCTTAAACGCGGGGAATGAGCAGTTCTTC. Supplemented by reference TRBV7-3 and TRBJ2-1, the full variable domain reads GAGVSQTPSNKVTEKGKYVELRCDPISGHTALYWYRQSLGQGPEFLIYFQGTGAADDSGLPNDRFFAVRPEGSVSTLKIQRTERGDSAVYLCASSLNAGNEQFFGPGTRLTVL.

J is TRBJ2-7 and V is TRBV6-2 or TRBV6-3; D is uncertain. CDR3 length: 12 residues. Germline CDR1 is MNHEY and CDR2 is SVGEGT. The germline V and J ends were trimmed by 0 bases and 5 bases, with 5 bases remaining between them. The CDR3 sequence is CASSYSYHEQYF. The DNA of the CDR3 is TGTGCCAGCAGTTACTCTTACCACGAGCAGTACTTC.

V is TRBV29-1 and J is TRBJ2-1; 9 bases are shared with TRBD2. The junction had 0 bases not matched to a gene; V was cut back by 7 bases and J by 8 bases. The CDR3 spans 10 residues. Germline V gives CDR1 SQVTM, CDR2 ANQGSEA. CDR3 in amino acids: CSGTSDEQFF. The CDR3 DNA sequence: TGCAGCGGGACTAGCGATGAGCAGTTCTTC.

As to this clonotype: At one end, the junction sequence differs from germline, possibly due to a read error. This chain links TRBV6-2 or TRBV6-3 with TRBJ2-1; tentative D call: TRBD2 (7 bases). Germline CDR1 reads MNHEY; CDR2 reads SVGEGT. The CDR3 runs 16 residues. The CDR3 protein is CASSHSKRGGYNEQFF. CDR3 coding DNA: TGTGCCAGCAGTCACTCGAAAAGGGGGGGCTACAATGAGCAGTTCTTC.

The chain uses TRBV20-1 and TRBJ2-7, with TRBD2 matching 9 bases. Near its end, the DNA agrees better with TRBJ2-5, so the J call may be wrong. This CDR3 region has 14 residues. Germline values: CDR1 DFQATT, CDR2 SNEGSKA (reference sequence). The CDR3 sequence: CSARLSGGSETQYF. CDR3 DNA sequence: TGCAGTGCTAGACTCAGCGGGGGGTCAGAGACCCAGTACTTC.